This T cell receptor beta chain is drawn from a study of control samples from healthy donors and cancer patients. The length of the CDR3 is 15 residues. The repertoire was sequenced with immunoSEQ multiplex PCR; TCRdb's copy has only in-frame clones and lacks some. The sample holds 100,000 to 150,000 clones, over 80% seen once. This sequence originates from an older man with head and neck cancer. The chain couples TRBV21-1 to TRBJ2-2; the D segment call TRBD1 is taken from the table without a DNA check. TRBV21-1 constitutes a pseudogene. The sample consisted of PBMCs. DNA for the CDR3: TGTGCCAGCAGCACCCGGGACAAGAAAACCGGGGAGCTGTTTTTT. Amino acid sequence: CASSTRDKKTGELFF.